This T cell receptor beta chain was identified during a study of cytomegalovirus exposure and HLA in healthy donors listed by TCRdb under 2017. Study-level background: In an earlier analysis of under 750 of the donors, 250 to 300 Gb of sequence data and approximately 100 million unique TCR beta sequences from roughly 200 million T cells were reported. A later genetic analysis used genome-wide SNP genotypes for about 60% of the roughly 700 donors, treating that subset as a discovery cohort. The number of donors typed differed by locus, with about 629-630 for A, B, C, DRB1 and DQB1, roughly 520 for DQA1, about 610 for DPA1, and around 460 for DPB1. Rather than drawing on any new phenotypic data, the later analysis identified candidate immune exposures from TCR beta sequences and the way those sequences occurred across donors. High-throughput TCR immunosequencing, statistical association of individual TCRs with disease status, and machine learning were combined to predict cytomegalovirus infection status. A later analysis re-analyzed previously published TCR beta repertoires from roughly 630 donors and added high-resolution HLA genotyping to study TCR occurrence patterns. An earlier analysis of more than 450 of the donors used high-throughput TCR beta sequencing to judge whether each TCR beta V gene segment behaved as functional or pseudogenic. The study was designed to test whether signatures of past pathogen exposure could be identified by cataloging public T cell receptors. Across about 380 genotyped donors of the cohort, an average of approximately 240,000 unique TCR beta nucleotide sequences per donor were sequenced, and approximately 19% of those sequences were non-productive. In addition to the first cohort of approximately 670 subjects, a separate validation cohort of 130 or so different subjects was used. Donor age, sex, ethnicity and CMV serostatus were compiled alongside the repertoire data. Both class I and class II loci were covered by HLA typing, at four-digit resolution. Roughly five DR-DQ haplotypes were handled as single units for association and clustering, since linkage in the cohort was strong. The study profiled the T cell repertoires of fewer than 850 subjects by immunosequencing and related them to cytomegalovirus serostatus. An early release that covered several hundred HLA-typed donors contained approximately 300 gigabases of sequencing data and roughly 84 million unique TCR sequences. Among the roughly 390 genotyped donors, around 81% belonged to the genetic ancestry cluster associated with self-reported Caucasian donors. Every repertoire in the discovery cohort had been generated on one and the same sequencing platform. Study-wide findings and limitations: According to a later analysis, most CMV-associated TCR beta chains appeared to be HLA-restricted, and the HLA associations seemed to be driven largely by CMV exposure. A later analysis found that TCR association rates varied across HLA loci, with DRB1 alleles showing the most associated TCRs and HLA-C alleles the fewest. According to the authors, the approach could potentially be generalized to other disease states and immunological phenotypes. A further reported finding was that TCR beta sequences accurately predicted the HLA-A and HLA-B alleles for most subjects in the first cohort. According to a later genetic analysis, donors in an Asian-associated ancestry cluster had fewer N-insertions in productive TCRs than the roughly 660-donor mean. In a later analysis, 16,951 TCR beta sequences were associated with specific HLA alleles at a false discovery rate of 0.05. The earlier analysis of some 540 of the donors excluded roughly 16 rarely observed V segments, including chromosome 9 orphons, because counts were too low. In the study, roughly 160 TCR beta chains were listed as associated with cytomegalovirus. A later analysis reported that several top co-occurrence clusters appeared linked to parvovirus B19, influenza, CMV and Epstein-Barr virus. Most TCR sequences were seen in very few donors, while some public TCRs were found in many individuals. Only TCR beta chains were sequenced in this cohort, and the absence of alpha or paired-chain data limited detectable features. Immune exposure information for the cohort was limited to CMV serostatus. A cluster of highly shared sequence variants was judged likely to represent a technical artifact of the sequencing pipeline. Correlated functional status among segregating V segments might be attributable to linkage disequilibrium, but an unknown experimental factor could not be ruled out. Cytomegalovirus status was reported to be diagnosed by the classifier with high specificity and sensitivity in both the original and validation cohorts. Roughly uniform sequencing depth across donors was assumed in presence/absence analyses, although this assumption may not hold. In a later analysis, HLA-associated TCR beta chains were found to be more clonally expanded and to have lower generation probabilities than equally common non-associated chains. Some IMGT-functional V segments, including TRBV6-2 and TRBV6-3, could not be distinguished by the 87-base-pair reads and were therefore excluded. When HLA alleles, especially DR and DQ, strongly co-occurred, attributing TCR associations to individual alleles was difficult. HLA typing was unavailable for some donors at each locus, so association tests used only the typed subset. An earlier analysis of approximately 600 of the donors showed that most TCR beta V segments appeared in productive rearrangements either about 87% or about 30% of the time, which broadly matched IMGT annotations. A few of the identified cytomegalovirus-associated TCR beta chains were confirmed in vitro to be specific for cytomegalovirus antigens. V-gene and J-gene trimming of TCR beta chains was associated with a missense DCLRE1C variant in a later genetic analysis, and the association was replicated in an independent cohort.

Relative to germline, V is 3 bases shorter and J is 11 bases shorter, with 13 bases between their ends. The CDR3 starts with the cysteine, ends with the phenylalanine, and has 11 residues. Here the CDR3 DNA is all that survives: 33 bases in frame from base 1. In the germline V gene (reference sequence), CDR1 corresponds to DFQATT and CDR2 to SNEGSKA. For this clone: It has no known antigen specificity. Per-base qualities were not stored, and no clone one base away is much larger.

Receptors were amplified or captured by the immunoSEQ multiplex PCR assay. For the multiplex PCR, a mixture combining 60 forward primers for TCR Vbeta segments and 13 reverse primers for TCR Jbeta segments was used. Amplification of the CDR3 region of rearranged TCR beta genes was performed with a multiplex PCR assay on genomic DNA. Amplified TCR beta libraries were sequenced as 87-base-pair reads on the Illumina HiSeq System. In the original analysis: A later analysis counted approximately 84 million unique TCR beta chains across the 666 repertoires, and around 9.9 million of these chains were shared by at least two donors. Raw reads were error-corrected and collapsed into unique sequences by a nearest-neighbor algorithm in which closely related sequences were merged to remove PCR and sequencing errors. To assign V, D and J gene segments, CDR3 sequences were aligned to IMGT reference sequences. For a sequence to be retained, at least a six-nucleotide match to both a V gene segment and a J gene segment was required. A rearrangement was called productive if the CDR3 had no stop codons and remained in frame with V and J, and every other rearrangement was called non-productive. Following IMGT convention, CDR3 was defined as the stretch from the second conserved V-encoded cysteine up to the conserved J-encoded phenylalanine. The earlier analysis of approximately 590 of the donors excluded any sequence lacking an unambiguous match to a single V gene segment. An earlier analysis of fewer than 650 of the donors classified V segments as functional when productive rearrangements were above 56.7% and as segregating when the standard deviation between donors was above 5%. To diagnose cytomegalovirus status from the catalog of TCR beta chain sequences, a statistical classification framework was built. V and J gene assignment, in a later analysis, came from comparing TCR nucleotide sequences with IMGT/GENE-DB human TR gene sequences. In a later analysis, CDR3 sequences and most-parsimonious VDJ recombination scenarios were assigned using the TCRdist pipeline. In a later analysis, each TCR beta chain was defined by its CDR3 amino acid sequence together with its V-gene family, and reads without a unique V-gene family were excluded. To address suspected cross-contamination and a sequencing artifact, a later analysis removed roughly 580 highly shared, low-generation-probability nucleotide sequences. A later analysis calculated a clonal expansion index for each public chain from normalized within-repertoire ranks of inferred template counts. In a later analysis, generation probabilities were computed with a VDJ recombination model fitted to out-of-frame rearrangements, and the resulting probabilities were checked against IGoR. In a later analysis, TCR-TCR, TCR-HLA and TCR-CMV co-occurrence was scored with hypergeometric tests, and a repertoire-size bias correction was applied to TCR pairs. A later analysis estimated false discovery rates by permuting HLA or CMV assignments 20 times. A later analysis grouped co-occurring TCRs with DBSCAN, adding TCRdist sequence similarity when clustering within HLA-allele-positive subsets. Repertoires with fewer than 30,000 or more than 120,000 public chains, plus five repertoires with anomalous nucleotide sharing, were excluded from co-occurrence clustering. TCRdb retrieved this table from immuneACCESS and kept in-frame rearrangements only. Not all clones are present; in checked studies, unresolved V genes account for under half, and no reason is known for the remainder. The V and J calls and clone size are taken from that table; D and trimming were inferred from the DNA. The sample profile shows approximately 80,000 clones; about 68% of them were found once. Of the sample, 20% to 25% falls within the top ten clones.

The cohort consisted of 650 to 850 healthy bone marrow donors. All cohort members were sampled while nominally healthy, although unrecorded immune exposures were likely present. The donor tested CMV seropositive and was one of the 289 seropositive cohort members. A peripheral blood sample was provided by each donor, and peripheral blood mononuclear cells were used for TCR beta sequencing. The Qiagen DNeasy Blood Extraction Kit was used to extract genomic DNA from the blood cell samples. Source material: PBMCs. The receptor was derived from a man aged 25 to 40 in good health and CMV-seropositive. The chain is made from TRBV20-1 and TRBJ1-1, with the D gene not confidently named. The DNA is TGCAGTGCTAGTGAGGTCCCTGGGGCTTTCTTT. It is translated as CSASEVPGAFF.